Reported below is one T cell receptor (beta chain). The data stem from a study of blood T cell repertoires in COVID-19. The repertoire was sequenced with immunoSEQ multiplex PCR; TCRdb's copy has only in-frame clones and lacks some. Of 230,000 or so clones in the sample, roughly 90% were seen once. The CDR3 covers 14 residues. Per germline, CDR1 SGDLS and CDR2 YYNGEE. The junction had 2 bases not matched to a gene; V was cut back by 7 bases and J by 0 bases. Input material: peripheral blood. This sequence was found in a man aged 40-49 years with active or convalescent COVID-19. V is TRBV9 and J is TRBJ2-3, with TRBD2 matching over 10 bases. The CDR3 protein is CASQRGGSTDTQYF. CDR3 nucleotide sequence: TGTGCCAGCCAGCGGGGGGGTAGCACAGATACGCAGTATTTT.